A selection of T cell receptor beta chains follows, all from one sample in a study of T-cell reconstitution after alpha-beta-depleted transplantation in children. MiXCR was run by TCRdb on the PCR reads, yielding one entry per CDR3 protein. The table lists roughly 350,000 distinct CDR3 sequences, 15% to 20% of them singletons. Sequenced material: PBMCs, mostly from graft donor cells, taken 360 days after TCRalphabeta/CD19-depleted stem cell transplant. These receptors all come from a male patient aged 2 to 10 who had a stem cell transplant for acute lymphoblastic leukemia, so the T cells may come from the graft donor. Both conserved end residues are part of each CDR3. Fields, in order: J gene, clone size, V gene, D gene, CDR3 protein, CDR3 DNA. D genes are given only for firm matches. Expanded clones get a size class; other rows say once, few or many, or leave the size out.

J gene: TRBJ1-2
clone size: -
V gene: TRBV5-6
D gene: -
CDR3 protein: CASRRQVHYGYTF
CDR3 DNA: TGTGCCAGCAGGCGTCAGGTTCACTATGGCTACACCTTC

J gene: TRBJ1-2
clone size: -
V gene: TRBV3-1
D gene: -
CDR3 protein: CASSHLGANYGYTF
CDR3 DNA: TGTGCCAGCAGCCATCTCGGGGCAAACTATGGCTACACCTTC

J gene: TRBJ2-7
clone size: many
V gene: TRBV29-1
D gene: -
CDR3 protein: CSGGVGVEQYF
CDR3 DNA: TGCAGCGGAGGGGTGGGGGTCGAGCAGTACTTC

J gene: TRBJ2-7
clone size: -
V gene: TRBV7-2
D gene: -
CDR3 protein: CASSLALQGVEQYF
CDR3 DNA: TGTGCCAGCAGCTTAGCGCTACAGGGAGTCGAGCAGTACTTC

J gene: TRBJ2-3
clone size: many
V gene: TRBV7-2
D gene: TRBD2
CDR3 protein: CASSFRTRADTQYF
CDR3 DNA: TGTGCCAGCAGCTTCCGGACTAGGGCGGATACGCAGTATTTT

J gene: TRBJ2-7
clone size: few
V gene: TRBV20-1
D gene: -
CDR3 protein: CSAREPGGSYEQYF
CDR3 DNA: TGCAGTGCTAGAGAGCCCGGGGGCTCCTACGAGCAGTACTTC

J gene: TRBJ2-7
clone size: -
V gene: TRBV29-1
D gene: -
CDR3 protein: CSVVGQGLYSEQYF
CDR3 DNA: TGCAGCGTTGTTGGACAGGGACTATACTCCGAGCAGTACTTC

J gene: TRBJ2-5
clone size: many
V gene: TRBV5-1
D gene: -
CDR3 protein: CASRPYRMQETQYF
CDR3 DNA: TGCGCCAGCCGCCCCTATAGGATGCAAGAGACCCAGTACTTC

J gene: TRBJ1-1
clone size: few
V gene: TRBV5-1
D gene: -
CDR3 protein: CASSLGGAWTEAFF
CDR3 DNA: TGCGCCAGCAGCTTGGGGGGGGCGTGGACTGAAGCTTTCTTT

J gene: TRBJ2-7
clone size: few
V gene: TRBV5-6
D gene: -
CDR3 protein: CASSAGPYSYEQYF
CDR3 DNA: TGTGCCAGCAGCGCGGGGCCCTATTCCTACGAGCAGTACTTC

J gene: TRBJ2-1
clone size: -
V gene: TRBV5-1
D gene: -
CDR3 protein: CASSPGVRITNEQFF
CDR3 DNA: TGCGCCAGCAGCCCGGGGGTGAGAATTACCAATGAGCAGTTCTTC

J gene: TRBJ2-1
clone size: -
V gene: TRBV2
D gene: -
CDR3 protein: CASSESRWGSYNEQFF
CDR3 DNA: TGTGCCAGCAGTGAATCCCGGTGGGGCTCCTACAATGAGCAGTTCTTC

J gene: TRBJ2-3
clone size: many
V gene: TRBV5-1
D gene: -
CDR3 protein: CASSRYTTERTDTQYF
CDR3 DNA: TGCGCCAGCAGTCGGTACACGACGGAGCGCACAGATACGCAGTATTTT

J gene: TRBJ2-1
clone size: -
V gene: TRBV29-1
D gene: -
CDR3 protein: CSVEWPNSYNEQFF
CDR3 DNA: TGCAGCGTTGAATGGCCCAACTCCTACAATGAGCAGTTCTTC

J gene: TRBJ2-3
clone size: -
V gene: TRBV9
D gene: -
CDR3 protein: CASSVIGDSTDTQYF
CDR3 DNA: TGTGCCAGCAGCGTAATAGGGGACAGCACAGATACGCAGTATTTT

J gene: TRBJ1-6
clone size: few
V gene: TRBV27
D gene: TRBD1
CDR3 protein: CASSRYTGTGTNSPLHF
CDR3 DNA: TGTGCCAGCAGTCGCTATACCGGGACAGGGACAAATTCACCCCTCCACTTT

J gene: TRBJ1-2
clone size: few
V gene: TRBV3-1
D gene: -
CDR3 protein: CASSQETATYGYTF
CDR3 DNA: TGTGCCAGCAGCCAAGAAACAGCGACCTATGGCTACACCTTC

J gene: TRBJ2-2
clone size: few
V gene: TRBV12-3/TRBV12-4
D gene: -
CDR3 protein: CASSSGTPRGTGELFF
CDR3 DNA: TGTGCCAGCAGTTCTGGGACTCCGAGGGGCACCGGGGAGCTGTTTTTT

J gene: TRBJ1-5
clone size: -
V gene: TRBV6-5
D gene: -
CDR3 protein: CASKAINEKPQHF
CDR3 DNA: TGTGCCAGCAAGGCGATTAATGAGAAGCCCCAGCATTTT

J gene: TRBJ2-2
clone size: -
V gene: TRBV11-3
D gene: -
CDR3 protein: CASSLHGSGELFF
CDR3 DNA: TGTGCCAGCAGCTTACACGGGAGCGGGGAGCTGTTTTTT

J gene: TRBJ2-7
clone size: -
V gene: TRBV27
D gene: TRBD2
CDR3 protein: CASRVSLLLAGEQYF
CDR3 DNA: TGTGCCAGCAGGGTATCCCTCCTACTAGCGGGGGAGCAGTACTTC

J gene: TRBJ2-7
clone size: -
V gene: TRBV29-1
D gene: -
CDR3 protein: CSVFGGGPYEQYF
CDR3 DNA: TGCAGCGTTTTTGGCGGGGGCCCCTACGAGCAGTACTTC

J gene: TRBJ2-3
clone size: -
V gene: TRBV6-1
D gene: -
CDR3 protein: CATQRGSPDTQYF
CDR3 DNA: TGTGCCACACAGCGCGGAAGCCCAGATACGCAGTATTTT

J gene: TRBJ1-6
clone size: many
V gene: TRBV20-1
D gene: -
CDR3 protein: CSARTGGSYNSPLHF
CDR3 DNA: TGCAGTGCTAGGACAGGTGGCTCCTATAATTCACCCCTCCACTTT

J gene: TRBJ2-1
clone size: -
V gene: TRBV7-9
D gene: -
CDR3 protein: CASISGGNEQFF
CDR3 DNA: TGTGCCAGCATCTCAGGTGGAAATGAGCAGTTCTTC

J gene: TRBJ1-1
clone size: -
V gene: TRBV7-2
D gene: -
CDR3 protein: CASSLGGGEGKAFF
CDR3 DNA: TGTGCCAGCAGCTTGGGTGGCGGGGAAGGGAAAGCTTTCTTT

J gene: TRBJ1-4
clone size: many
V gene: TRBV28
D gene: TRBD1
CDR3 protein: CASSPQTGGGKLFF
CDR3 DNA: TGTGCCAGCAGCCCCCAGACAGGGGGCGGAAAACTGTTTTTT